This T cell receptor beta chain was retrieved from a study of blood T cell repertoires in COVID-19. With 5 bases clipped from V and 7 bases from J, the junction kept 6 bases outside the gene matches. The length of the CDR3 is 14 residues. Per germline, CDR1 SGHTA and CDR2 FQGNSA. Repertoires were generated with immunoSEQ multiplex PCR, while TCRdb's copy carries only in-frame clones and drops some. The table shows roughly 150,000 clones, with roughly 84% occurring only once. Cohorts were based on clinical histories the participants reported. The sample taken for sequencing was PBMCs or T cells enriched from blood (not recorded which). J is TRBJ1-4 and V is TRBV7-2; the match to TRBD1 covers 8 bases. The source of this sequence is a man between 60 and 75 years old who had recovered from COVID-19. CDR3: CASSPDRASEKLFF. CDR3 nucleotide sequence: TGTGCCAGCAGCCCGGACAGGGCGAGTGAAAAACTGTTTTTT.